Sequencing of this TCR beta chain was carried out in a study of T cells in Graves' hyperthyroidism and ophthalmopathy. Graves' hyperthyroidism qualified as stable when ophthalmopathy did not progress within 18 months. Researchers took RNA transcripts and amplified the TCR beta CDR3 regions from them. The HTBI primer set served for first-round RT-PCR of the TCR CDR3. MiXCR, run by TCRdb on the multiplex PCR reads, gives a single entry per CDR3 protein. The sample carries about 320,000 distinct CDR3 sequences, approximately 16% recorded once. The CDR3 has 12 amino acids. The V and J ends lost 6 bases and 12 bases respectively, with 13 bases between them. The germline V gene has CDR1 SGDLS and CDR2 YYNGEE.

The source of this sequence is a man under 40 with Graves' hyperthyroidism. The sequencing sample was made of blood. V usage is TRBV9 and J usage is TRBJ1-6; D not certain. The CDR3 sequence: CASKSSAGPLHF. In nucleotides, the CDR3 is TGTGCCAGCAAAAGTTCGGCGGGACCCCTCCACTTT.